The 32 T cell receptor beta chains below come from one sample, sequenced in a study of T cells after yellow fever vaccination. TCRdb re-called the 5' RACE reads with MiXCR, one entry per CDR3 protein. Here the sample spans approximately 150,000 distinct CDR3 sequences, 6.2% being singletons. The material sequenced was CD4+ T cells sorted from PBMCs, taken on the day of the first yellow fever vaccination. All receptors derive from a man aged 18 to 35 who received the YFV17D yellow fever vaccine.

The J gene is TRBJ2-5, the V gene TRBV5-5, with 10 bases lining up with TRBD2. This CDR3 is built from 15 residues. J was trimmed by 4 bases and V by 4 bases; bases with no gene match: 7. The germline V gene encodes CDR1 SGHKS and CDR2 YYEKEE (reference sequence). In nucleotides, the CDR3 is TGTGCCAGCAGCCATGGACTAGCGGTAGGAGAGACCCAGTACTTC. It is translated as CASSHGLAVGETQYF.

This rearrangement joins TRBV12-3 or TRBV12-4 to TRBJ1-6, with D possibly being TRBD1 (6 bases). Trimming removed 5 bases from V and 7 bases from J, with 12 bases in between. The CDR3 runs to 14 residues. The DNA of the CDR3 is TGTGCCAGCAGTAAGGACAGCCGGAATTCACCCCTCCACTTT. Translated, it gives CASSKDSRNSPLHF.

This chain uses TRBV15 with TRBJ2-1; possibly TRBD2 for D (6 bases). Between the trimmed V and J ends, which lost 6 bases and 10 bases, there was a span of 28 bases. Germline V gene sequence: CDR1 LNHNV, CDR2 YYDKDF (reference sequence). The CDR3 totals 17 residues. For the CDR3, the DNA is TGTGCCACCAGACCGCCGGGACTCCGAATAAAGGATGGAGAGCAGTTCTTC. Its protein product is CATRPPGLRIKDGEQFF.

This clonotype was found a few times. This chain joins TRBV15 and TRBJ1-5; D ambiguous. V was clipped by 2 bases and J by 0 bases, with 17 bases between them. The CDR3 totals 18 residues. CDR1 and CDR2 from the germline V gene are LNHNV and YYDKDF (reference sequence). In nucleotides, the CDR3 is TGTGCCACCAGCAGACCCCCTGCGGGGATTTATAGCAATCAGCCCCAGCATTTT. This codes for CATSRPPAGIYSNQPQHF. The full variable domain, its missing parts supplied by reference TRBV15 and TRBJ1-5, is DAMVIQNPRYQVTQFGKPVTLSCSQTLNHNVMYWYQQKSSQAPKLLFHYYDKDFNNEADTPDNFQSRRPNTSFCFLDIRSPGLGDTAMYLCATSRPPAGIYSNQPQHFGDGTRLSIL.

This clonotype was detected a few times. The CDR3 loop reads CSASQNNQPQHF. The CDR3 DNA is TGCAGTGCGTCCCAAAACAATCAGCCCCAGCATTTT. V usage is TRBV20-1 and J usage is TRBJ1-5; D ambiguous. The V gene lost 6 bases and the J gene lost 3 bases, with 9 bases spanning the gap. The CDR3 is made up of 12 amino acids. Looked up from germline, CDR1 is DFQATT and CDR2 is SNEGSKA (reference sequence).

This clonotype came up many times. The genes are TRBV7-2 and TRBJ2-1, with 10 bases matching TRBD2. CDR3 size: 12 residues. The ends lost 10 bases at V and 8 bases at J; junction bases unmatched: 5. From germline, CDR1 is SGHTA and CDR2 FQGNSA. The CDR3 here is CATSGGGYEQFF. DNA of the CDR3: TGTGCCACTAGCGGGGGTGGCTATGAGCAGTTCTTC.

This clonotype has a handful of counts. This chain uses TRBV7-2 with TRBJ1-5; 7 bases fit TRBD1. This CDR3 has 13 residues. Trimming cost V 2 bases and J 7 bases; bases outside gene matches: 2. Per germline, CDR1 SGHTA and CDR2 FQGNSA. The CDR3 DNA reads TGTGCCAGCAGCTTATACAGGGGACAGCCCCAGCATTTT. This sequence encodes CASSLYRGQPQHF.

This clonotype came up many times. CDR3: CASSQEPGQGVIGTDTQYF. In DNA, the CDR3 is TGCGCCAGCAGCCAAGAGCCGGGACAGGGGGTTATTGGCACAGATACGCAGTATTTT. The chain is built from TRBV4-1 and TRBJ2-3; 11 bases are a match to TRBD1. CDR1 MGHRA and CDR2 YSYEKL come from the germline V gene. This CDR3 is 19 amino acids long. V lost 0 bases, J lost 1 base, and 9 bases stayed unmatched.

The table lists this clonotype with a few counts. This rearrangement joins TRBV7-3 to TRBJ1-1; possible D gene TRBD1, 5 bases. The CDR3 covers 14 residues. From germline, CDR1 is SGHTA and CDR2 FQGTGA. Trimming shortened V by 6 bases and J by 1 base, and 12 bases separated the two germline ends. CDR3 sequence (DNA): TGTGCCAGCAGATTCACAGGTACGAACACTGAAGCTTTCTTT. Protein sequence: CASRFTGTNTEAFF.

Only a few counts were recorded for this clonotype. V gene TRBV9 combines with J gene TRBJ2-5, with 8 bases aligning to TRBD1. The CDR3 consists of 15 residues. Germline assignment: CDR1 SGDLS and CDR2 YYNGEE. V lost 1 base to trimming and J lost 5 bases; unmatched junction nucleotides: 7. DNA for the CDR3: TGTGCCAGCAGCGTAACCCCGGCAGGGGGCGAGACCCAGTACTTC. Amino acids: CASSVTPAGGETQYF.

This clonotype was observed at least ten times. The chain combines TRBV29-1 with TRBJ2-3; 7 nucleotides agree with TRBD2. This CDR3 has 13 residues. Trimming cost V 5 bases and J 5 bases; bases outside gene matches: 7. Germline V gene sequence: CDR1 SQVTM, CDR2 ANQGSEA. The CDR3 DNA reads TGCAGCGTTAGGCGGGGGTCGGAAGATACGCAGTATTTT. Translating gives CSVRRGSEDTQYF.

The V and J genes are TRBV20-1 and TRBJ2-3; TRBD2 matches 8 bases. In germline, CDR1 is DFQATT, CDR2 SNEGSKA (reference sequence). The trim removed 8 bases at V and 6 bases at J, leaving 4 bases unmatched. The CDR3 covers 11 residues. The CDR3 DNA is TGCAGTTCCGGACTAGCCGATACGCAGTATTTT. Encoded protein: CSSGLADTQYF.

This clonotype has only one observation. The V gene is TRBV9, the J gene TRBJ2-5; tentative D call: TRBD1 (6 bases). The CDR3 sequence is 14 residues long. CDR1 and CDR2 from the germline V gene are SGDLS and YYNGEE. Trimming shortened V by 3 bases and J by 4 bases, and 13 bases separated the two germline ends. The CDR3: CASSARGPSETQYF. DNA for the CDR3: TGTGCCAGCAGCGCCAGGGGTCCCTCAGAGACCCAGTACTTC.

The chain joins TRBV28 to TRBJ2-3; 9 nucleotides agree with TRBD2. Germline loops: CDR1 MDHEN, CDR2 SYDVKM. The CDR3 is 21 amino acids. V was pared by 10 bases and J by 7 bases, with 33 bases of the junction left unmatched. The CDR3 bases are TGTGCCATGGGCCCCGAGATCCTATGCCGGCGGGGGGGCCTCGTATCAAATACGCAGTATTTT. It is translated as CAMGPEILCRRGGLVSNTQYF. The variable domain in full, with the rest retrieved from reference TRBV28 and TRBJ2-3, is DVKVTQSSRYLVKRTGEKVFLECVQDMDHENMFWYRQDPGLGLRLIYFSYDVKMKEKGDIPEGYSVSREKKERFSLILESASTNQTSMYLCAMGPEILCRRGGLVSNTQYFGPGTRLTVL.

This clonotype came up many times. V is TRBV9 and J is TRBJ1-6; no definite D call. The CDR3 runs to 15 residues. CDR1 SGDLS and CDR2 YYNGEE come from the germline V gene. V lost 4 bases to trimming and J lost 7 bases, with 15 bases between them. DNA of the CDR3: TGTGCCAGCAGCCCAGAGGGAGGACGGAATTCACCCCTCCACTTT. It codes for CASSPEGGRNSPLHF.

This clonotype was counted ten times or more. The chain has TRBV4-1 and TRBJ1-2; D gene uncertain. The CDR3 is made up of 14 amino acids. Per the germline V gene, CDR1 is MGHRA and CDR2 is YSYEKL. Trimming removed 1 base at V and 7 bases at J, with 13 bases between. CDR3 coding DNA: TGCGCCAGCAGCCAAGTAGTCGGGGTTGGTGGCTACACCTTC. This sequence encodes CASSQVVGVGGYTF.

In this sample, this clonotype turned up many times. The rearrangement uses TRBV7-2 and TRBJ1-1; D is possibly TRBD1 (5 bases). CDR1 SGHTA and CDR2 FQGNSA come from the germline V gene. V dropped 5 bases and J dropped 1 base, with 8 bases sitting between them. The CDR3 has 13 residues. DNA for the CDR3: TGTGCCAGCAGCGCCGGGGCGAACACTGAAGCTTTCTTT. Its protein product is CASSAGANTEAFF.

The chain links TRBV4-1 to TRBJ1-2, with D uncertain. Germline V gives CDR1 MGHRA, CDR2 YSYEKL. The V end lost 1 base, the J end lost 8 bases, and 11 bases lay between the germline ends. This CDR3 region has 13 residues. Here the CDR3 reads CASSQGSAVGYTF. The CDR3 DNA sequence: TGCGCCAGCAGCCAAGGGTCAGCGGTCGGCTACACCTTC.

This clonotype came up a few times. The chain carries TRBV6-2 or TRBV6-3 and TRBJ2-7; a possible D gene is TRBD2 (5 bases). CDR3 size: 13 residues. Germline CDR1 and CDR2: MNHEY and SVGEGT. Trimming pared 5 bases from V and 3 bases from J, leaving 11 bases between. The CDR3 protein is CASSDYGLYEQYV. CDR3 coding DNA: TGTGCCAGCAGTGACTACGGGCTCTACGAGCAGTACGTC.

This clonotype has only a few counts. The V call is TRBV4-3, the J call TRBJ1-4, with 8 bases identical to TRBD1. The trim removed 2 bases at V and 6 bases at J, leaving 5 bases unmatched. This CDR3 comprises 15 residues. Germline CDR1 and CDR2: LGHNA and YSLEER. The CDR3 DNA sequence: TGCGCCAGCAGCCAACGCGGGACAGGTGATGAAAAACTGTTTTTT. Translated, it gives CASSQRGTGDEKLFF.

This clonotype appeared many times. This chain connects TRBV5-1 to TRBJ2-7, with 9 bases fitting TRBD1. Germline V gene sequence: CDR1 SGHRS, CDR2 YFSETQ. There are 16 residues in the CDR3. J was trimmed by 3 bases and V by 1 base; bases with no gene match: 8. The CDR3 DNA is TGCGCCAGCAGCTTGAATACAGGGGGCGTTGGCTACGAGCAGTACTTC. This codes for CASSLNTGGVGYEQYF.

This clonotype was observed a few times. The gene calls are TRBV7-3 and TRBJ2-5, with D perhaps matching TRBD1 (6 bases). This CDR3 contains 14 residues. The germline V gene has CDR1 SGHTA and CDR2 FQGTGA. The V end lost 3 bases, the J end lost 5 bases, and 13 bases lay between the germline ends. Here the CDR3 reads CASSLNGGLETQYF. The CDR3 DNA follows: TGTGCCAGCAGCTTGAATGGGGGCTTGGAGACCCAGTACTTC.

This clonotype was recorded at least ten times. The gene calls are TRBV13 and TRBJ2-2; possibly TRBD1 or TRBD2 for D (6 bases each). The CDR3 sequence is 14 residues long. V was pared by 8 bases and J by 5 bases, with 15 bases between. Germline assignment: CDR1 PRHDT and CDR2 FYEKMQ (reference sequence). CDR3 in amino acids: CASRTAGGTGELFF. Here the CDR3 DNA reads TGTGCCAGCCGGACAGCAGGAGGGACCGGGGAGCTGTTTTTT.

This clonotype came up many times. The chain employs TRBV6-5 and TRBJ2-7, with a tentative D call TRBD1 (5 bases). Per the germline V gene, CDR1 is MNHEY and CDR2 is SVGAGI. V was clipped by 2 bases and J by 0 bases, with 8 bases between them. This CDR3 has 14 amino acids. CDR3 nucleotide sequence: TGTGCCAGCAGTTACGACAGTCTCTCCTACGAGCAGTACTTC. It codes for CASSYDSLSYEQYF.

The chain carries TRBV12-3 or TRBV12-4 and TRBJ1-5, with a possible D match to TRBD1 (6 bases). The CDR3 is 15 residues long. Trimming pared 5 bases from V and 3 bases from J, leaving 14 bases between. The chain's CDR3 is CASSRGHPNNQPQHF. The CDR3 DNA reads TGTGCCAGCAGTCGGGGACACCCCAACAATCAGCCCCAGCATTTT.

There are many counts of this clonotype. V and J are TRBV4-1 and TRBJ1-1; no definite D call. Germline-derived CDR1 and CDR2 are MGHRA and YSYEKL. Trimming removed 4 bases at V and 5 bases at J, with 17 bases between. This CDR3 has 15 amino acids. The CDR3 protein is CASSLQNGGVTEAFF. CDR3 DNA: TGCGCCAGCAGCCTCCAAAATGGCGGGGTGACTGAAGCTTTCTTT.

This clonotype was seen repeatedly, ten times or more. The CDR3 coding sequence is TGTGCCAGCAGCTTAGATCGCACCGGGGAGCTGTTTTTT. Amino acid sequence: CASSLDRTGELFF. This chain joins TRBV7-9 and TRBJ2-2; D remains unclear. Germline CDR1 reads SEHNR; CDR2 reads FQNEAQ (reference sequence). CDR3 length: 13 residues. V lost 1 base and J 4 bases, leaving 4 bases between the germline ends.

This clonotype was recorded at least ten times. This rearrangement joins TRBV7-2 to TRBJ2-7; D possibly corresponds to TRBD2 (5 bases). V was cut by 2 bases and J by 5 bases, with 16 bases left in between. Germline loops: CDR1 SGHTA, CDR2 FQGNSA. CDR3 length: 15 residues. CDR3 coding DNA: TGTGCCAGCAGCTTATCGGGGAGAATTCGGAACGAGCAGTACGTC. It codes for CASSLSGRIRNEQYV.

The chain links TRBV20-1 to TRBJ1-4; no clear D. The CDR3 length is 12 residues. Germline assignment: CDR1 DFQATT and CDR2 SNEGSKA (reference sequence). V was pared by 3 bases and J by 0 bases, with 2 bases between. The CDR3 DNA reads TGCAGTGCTAGTGCAACTAATGAAAAACTGTTTTTT. Translated, it gives CSASATNEKLFF.

This clonotype was picked up many times. The V gene is TRBV3-1, the J gene TRBJ1-4, with 8 bases aligning to TRBD1. The CDR3 loop spans 15 amino acids. Trimming at V came to 4 bases and at J to 8 bases, leaving 9 bases not matched to a gene. The germline CDR1 and CDR2 sequences are LGHDT and YNNKEL (reference sequence). The CDR3, as DNA: TGTGCCAGCAGCCGCCCAGACAGGGGAATCGAAAAACTGTTTTTT. It specifies CASSRPDRGIEKLFF. The variable domain in full, with the rest retrieved from reference TRBV3-1 and TRBJ1-4, is DTAVSQTPKYLVTQMGNDKSIKCEQNLGHDTMYWYKQDSKKFLKIMFSYNNKELIINETVPNRFSPKSPDKAHLNLHINSLELGDSAVYFCASSRPDRGIEKLFFGSGTQLSVL.

The chain uses TRBV6-5 and TRBJ2-7, with a tentative D call TRBD1 (6 bases). V gave up 8 bases and J gave up 4 bases, with 18 bases separating them. The CDR3 sequence is 14 residues long. Per germline, CDR1 MNHEY and CDR2 SVGAGI. The CDR3: CASSFLTGPYEQYF. As DNA, the CDR3 is TGTGCCAGCTCTTTTTTGACAGGCCCATACGAGCAGTACTTC.

This clonotype was detected many times. This chain uses TRBV5-1 with TRBJ2-2; 7 bases are a match to TRBD1. The V segment lost 4 bases and the J segment 3 bases; nucleotides outside the gene matches: 6. The germline V gene encodes CDR1 SGHRS and CDR2 YFSETQ. CDR3 length: 15 amino acids. CDR3 protein: CASSLDRLDTGELFF. The CDR3 DNA reads as TGCGCCAGCAGCCTGGACAGGCTCGACACCGGGGAGCTGTTTTTT.